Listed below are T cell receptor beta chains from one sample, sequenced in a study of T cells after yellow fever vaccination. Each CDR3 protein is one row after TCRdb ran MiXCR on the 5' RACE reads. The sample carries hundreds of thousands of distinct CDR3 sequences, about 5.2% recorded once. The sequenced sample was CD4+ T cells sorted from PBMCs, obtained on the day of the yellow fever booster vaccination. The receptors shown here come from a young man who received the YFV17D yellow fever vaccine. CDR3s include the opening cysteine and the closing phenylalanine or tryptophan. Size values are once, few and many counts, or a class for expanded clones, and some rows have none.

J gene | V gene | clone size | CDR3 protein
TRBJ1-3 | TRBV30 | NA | CAWSWGFGGNTIYF
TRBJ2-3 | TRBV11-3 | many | CASSAGTSGGYTDTQYF
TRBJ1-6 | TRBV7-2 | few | CASSFKTANNSPLHF
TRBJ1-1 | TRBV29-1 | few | CSVIKRTGGNEAFF
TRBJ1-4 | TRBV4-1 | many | CASSQGRQGARLMGSRYEKLFF
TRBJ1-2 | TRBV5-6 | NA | CASSPGQMNGYTF
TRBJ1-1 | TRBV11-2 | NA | CASRLPGAPGQGSAEAFF
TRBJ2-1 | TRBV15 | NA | CATSRPDRGPYNEQFF
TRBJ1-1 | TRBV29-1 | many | CSVEGRLNTEAFF
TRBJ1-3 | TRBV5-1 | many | CASSLDGYSGNTIYF
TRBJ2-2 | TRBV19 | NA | CASTTGTGGTGELFF
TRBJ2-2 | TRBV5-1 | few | CASRSPGTGNTGELFF
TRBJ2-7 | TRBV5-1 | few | CASSSNTGDHEQYF
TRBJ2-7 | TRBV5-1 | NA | CASSFGGEQYF
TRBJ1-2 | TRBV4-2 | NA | CASSQDLEDGYTF
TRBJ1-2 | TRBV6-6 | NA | CASNKRGGEYGYTF
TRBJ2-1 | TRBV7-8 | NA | CASSPAGGQGNEQFF
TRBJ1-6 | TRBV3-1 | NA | CASSPLRDSGSPLHF
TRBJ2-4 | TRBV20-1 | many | CSARVPGVRDIQYF
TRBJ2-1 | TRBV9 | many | CASSLSGGYNEQFF
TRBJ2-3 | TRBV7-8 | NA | CASRVDRGGTISTDTQYF
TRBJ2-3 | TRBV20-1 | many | CSARRLARGLDTQYF
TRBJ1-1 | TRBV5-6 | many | CASSLFIQTKAFF
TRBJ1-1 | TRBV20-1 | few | CSARTDPNTEAFF
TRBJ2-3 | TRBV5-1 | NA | CASSPGLSYTDTQYF
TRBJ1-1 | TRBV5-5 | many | CASSLAGSNTEAFF
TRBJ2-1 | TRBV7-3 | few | CASSLGGPGDNEQFF
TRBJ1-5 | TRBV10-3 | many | CAISPVGSNQPQHF
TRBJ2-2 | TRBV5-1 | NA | CASTPDTSNTGELFF
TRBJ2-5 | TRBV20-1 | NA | CSGWGFETQYF
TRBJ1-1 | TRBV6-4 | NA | CASSDLRTGELFF
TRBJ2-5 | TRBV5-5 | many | CASSLAVLQETQYF
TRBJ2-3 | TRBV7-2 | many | CASRLGGDTQYF
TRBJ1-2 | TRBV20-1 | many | CSARGGRVDGYTF
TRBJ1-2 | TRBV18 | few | CASSPMSGLSYGYTF
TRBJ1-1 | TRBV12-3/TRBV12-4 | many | CASSLVEAFF
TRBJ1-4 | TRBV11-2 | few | CASSSTGTPNEKLFF
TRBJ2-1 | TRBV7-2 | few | CASSKTSGGTYREQFF
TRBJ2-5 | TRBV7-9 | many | CASSSGSSGGFKTQYF
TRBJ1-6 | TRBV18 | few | CASSQHGVENSPLHF
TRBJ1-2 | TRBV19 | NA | CASSIRGSGGYTF
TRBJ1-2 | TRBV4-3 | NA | CASSQDLRADYGYTF
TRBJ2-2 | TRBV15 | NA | CATRRRTGELFF
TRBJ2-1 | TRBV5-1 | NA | CASSFTGTTRAYNEQFF
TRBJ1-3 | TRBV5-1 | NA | CASSSPESGVDTIYF
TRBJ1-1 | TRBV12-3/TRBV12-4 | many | CASSTTSGRNTEAFF
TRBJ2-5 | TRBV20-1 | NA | CSAGGYGSGAQYF
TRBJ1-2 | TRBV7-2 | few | CASSNYGPNYGYTF
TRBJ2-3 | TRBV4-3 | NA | CASSQRARSRGPGTDTQYF